A selection of T cell receptor beta chains follows, all from one sample in a study of cytomegalovirus exposure and HLA in healthy donors. Measured with immunoSEQ multiplex PCR; TCRdb has only the in-frame clones, and not every one. The specimen's table records about 150,000 clones. The sample taken for sequencing was PBMCs. These receptors originate from a woman aged 45 to 65 in good health and CMV-seronegative. The conserved cysteine and the conserved F or W are not part of the CDR3 here.

ASSPRQGENTGELF TRBV5-1 14 TRBJ2-2
ASSLTGSTNEKLF TRBV19 13 TRBJ1-4
ASSFGRDRADGYT TRBV7-9 13 TRBJ1-2
ASSLSGTATYEQY TRBV28 13 TRBJ2-7
ASSLTPSVAGSTDTQY TRBV7-8 16 TRBJ2-3
ASSPGAGTDHYGYT TRBV5-6 14 TRBJ1-2
ASSLSPGQGRDEQF TRBV18 14 TRBJ2-1
SVGRTSGYEQY TRBV29-1 11 TRBJ2-7
ASSLELDLGIQY TRBV5-1 12 TRBJ2-4
ASSELANTEAF TRBV6-1 11 TRBJ1-1
ATRPKQGARNEQF TRBV15 13 TRBJ2-1
AWSVTGYNEQF TRBV30 11 TRBJ2-1
ASSQAPFVAGASYNEQF TRBV4-2 17 TRBJ2-1
ASSPRTSGRYEQY TRBV19 13 TRBJ2-7
ASSSTNTGELF TRBV28 11 TRBJ2-2
ASSPGIGGTSYNEQF TRBV5-8 15 TRBJ2-1
ASSPGTSGRGVEQY TRBV5-1 14 TRBJ2-7
ASSQGQAPETQY TRBV4-3 12 TRBJ2-5
AISEVIGIHSEAF TRBV10-3 13 TRBJ1-1
SARGQGGYT TRBV20-1 9 TRBJ1-2
ASSRGTSGSYEQY TRBV18 13 TRBJ2-7
ASSLGLASDTQY TRBV7-2 12 TRBJ2-3
ASSLWFRRTGGSGAGAGIYEQY TRBV27 22 TRBJ2-7
ASRPYRGGVSYEQY TRBV7-7 14 TRBJ2-7
AWEDGDGGPQH TRBV30 11 TRBJ1-5
ASSEYVGGAETQY TRBV25-1 13 TRBJ2-5
ASSLDRETYGYT TRBV7-6 12 TRBJ1-2
ASSMSAPYNEQF TRBV19 12 TRBJ2-1
ASSQDHILQGDTQY TRBV4-3 14 TRBJ2-3
ASSPEGTGGYEQY TRBV5-6 13 TRBJ2-7
ASSNYDTQY TRBV5-1 9 TRBJ2-3
ASSSWTSGVIAKNIQY TRBV7-9 16 TRBJ2-4
ASSLGYRGREQF TRBV7-6 12 TRBJ2-1
AWSAFAASSYEQY TRBV30 13 TRBJ2-7
ASSRTGTGVREQF TRBV4-1 13 TRBJ2-1
ASSLALSGQGVSPLH TRBV5-1 15 TRBJ1-6
ASTDRSSGYYEQY TRBV6-5 13 TRBJ2-7
ASSLYGGPEAF TRBV11-2 11 TRBJ1-1
AIAGQLVRDEQF TRBV10-3 12 TRBJ2-1
ASSQVITGQGAGETQY TRBV4-1 16 TRBJ2-5
ASSIGAAGLNTGELF TRBV5-1 15 TRBJ2-2
ASSFGQSTGYT TRBV5-1 11 TRBJ1-2
ASKGPGQGVGGANVLT TRBV5-1 16 TRBJ2-6
ASSFGGTDYEQY TRBV5-1 12 TRBJ2-7
ASSADRSSYEQY TRBV6-1 12 TRBJ2-7
ASSAGTVNEKLF TRBV7-9 12 TRBJ1-4
ASSPPGGRETQY TRBV28 12 TRBJ2-5
ASRVWDRLGSNYGYT TRBV2 15 TRBJ1-2
ASSYKGTYNEQF TRBV6-5 12 TRBJ2-1
ASSQGQGRNTEAF TRBV18 13 TRBJ1-1